The present T cell receptor (beta chain) was sequenced within a study of identical twins. Carrying unique molecular identifiers, the cDNA also gained a universal primer site through template switching. Each CDR3 protein is one row after TCRdb ran MiXCR on the 5' RACE reads. The table has 450,000 to 650,000 distinct CDR3 sequences, around 9.6% seen once; the top ten hold more than 2.5%. The table lists this clonotype with many counts. Antigen unknown. Study conclusions and caveats: Zero-insertion analyses were open to partial confounding by invariant MAIT and iNKT cells. Twins' surplus sharing was weaker for beta out-of-frame sequences. Fewer insertions characterized abundant cord blood beta clonotypes, whereas memory repertoires showed none.

These same data were also listed under a study on yellow fever vaccine responses in identical twins.

This clonotype originated in a woman aged 18-29 years in good health. The sample consisted of PBMCs.

The CDR3 region is CALTGETQYF. CDR3 nucleotide sequence: TGTGCCCTCACAGGAGAGACCCAGTACTTC. The V and J genes are TRBV7-7 and TRBJ2-5, with a possible D match to TRBD1 (5 bases). Between the trimmed V and J ends, which lost 11 bases and 4 bases, there was a span of 8 bases. This CDR3 contains 10 residues. Germline V gene lookup returns CDR1 SSHAT and CDR2 FNYEAQ (reference sequence).